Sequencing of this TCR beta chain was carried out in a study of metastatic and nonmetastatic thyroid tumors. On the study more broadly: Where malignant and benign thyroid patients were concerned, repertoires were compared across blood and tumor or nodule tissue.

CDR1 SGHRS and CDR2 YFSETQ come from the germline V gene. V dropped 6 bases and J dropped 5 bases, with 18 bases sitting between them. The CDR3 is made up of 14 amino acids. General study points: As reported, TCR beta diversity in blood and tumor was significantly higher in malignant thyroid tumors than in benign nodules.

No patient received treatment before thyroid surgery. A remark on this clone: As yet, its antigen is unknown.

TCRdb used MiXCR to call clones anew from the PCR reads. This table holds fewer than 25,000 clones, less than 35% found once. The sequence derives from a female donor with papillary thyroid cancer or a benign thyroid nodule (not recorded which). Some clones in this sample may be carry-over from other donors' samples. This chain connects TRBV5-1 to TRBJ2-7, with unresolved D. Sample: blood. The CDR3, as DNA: TGCGCCAGCACCTCGATAGGGATACCAAACGAGCAGTACTTC. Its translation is CASTSIGIPNEQYF.